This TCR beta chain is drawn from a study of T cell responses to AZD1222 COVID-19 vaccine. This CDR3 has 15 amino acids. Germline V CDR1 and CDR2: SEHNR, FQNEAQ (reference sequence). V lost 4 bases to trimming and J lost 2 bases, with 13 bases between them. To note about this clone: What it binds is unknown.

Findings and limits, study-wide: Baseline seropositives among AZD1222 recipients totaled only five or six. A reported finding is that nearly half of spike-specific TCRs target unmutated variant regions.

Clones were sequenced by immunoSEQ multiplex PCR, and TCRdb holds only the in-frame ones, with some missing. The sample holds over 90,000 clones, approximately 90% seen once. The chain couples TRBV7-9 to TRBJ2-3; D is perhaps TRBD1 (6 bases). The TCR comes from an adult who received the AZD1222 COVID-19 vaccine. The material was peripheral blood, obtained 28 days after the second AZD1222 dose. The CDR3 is CASSSRGGATDTQYF. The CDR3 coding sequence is TGTGCCAGCAGCTCCAGAGGGGGTGCCACAGATACGCAGTATTTT.